What follows describes a single TCR gamma chain. Judged by its sample share, this clone qualifies as large (0.1 to 1%). Its target antigen remains unknown. No quality values exist for individual bases; no much larger clone is one base distant. Trimming removed 5 bases from V and 3 bases from J; the gene matches leave 4 bases unexplained. Per the germline V gene, VENAVY is the CDR1 and YDSYNSRV is the CDR2. The CDR3 numbers 12 residues from cysteine through phenylalanine. The sequence is cut down to CDR3 DNA, 36 bases in frame from base 1. The data derive from a study of gammadelta T cells in human blood (dated by TCRdb to 2020 to 2021). Results the study describes overall, beyond this receptor: According to the study, polyclonal expansion of innate gamma-delta T cells right after birth appeared to be driven by microbial exposure.

Library preparation was by RT-PCR. The instrument given in TCRdb is Illumina MiSeq. Clone calls in TCRdb were regenerated from the public reads with CATT, after which identical DNA sequences shared one row. Across this sample there are around 470 gamma-chain clones, with under 8.5% seen only once. The ten largest make up around 17% of the sample. The rearranged chain carries TRGV8 and TRGJ1 or TRGJ2. The sequence came from a human fetus. The sequenced material came from non-Vgamma9Vdelta2 gamma-delta T cells from fetal blood. The CDR3 has the sequence CATWVVYYKKLF. The nucleotide sequence reads TGTGCCACCTGGGTCGTTTATTATAAGAAACTCTTT.